One sample yielded the 17 T cell receptor beta chains listed below, sequenced in a study of T cells in Graves' hyperthyroidism and ophthalmopathy. Amplification targeted TCR beta CDR3 regions from RNA transcripts. HTBI primers drove first-round RT-PCR of the TCR CDR3. Via MiXCR, TCRdb re-called the multiplex PCR reads, giving one row per CDR3 protein. The data contain some 250,000 distinct CDR3 sequences, more than 14% of them singletons. The sample consisted of blood. The receptors shown here come from a woman in her 40s with Graves' hyperthyroidism that later progressed to Graves' ophthalmopathy.

This clonotype has ten or more counts. The chain has TRBV7-3 and TRBJ2-1, with 7 nucleotides matching TRBD2. V dropped 5 bases and J dropped 7; count of bases not matched to a gene: 5. The length of the CDR3 is 13 residues. Germline V gene lookup returns CDR1 SGHTA and CDR2 FQGTGA. The DNA of the CDR3 is TGTGCCAGCAGCACCGGGGGGTGGAATGAGCAGTTCTTC. Protein sequence: CASSTGGWNEQFF.

The table lists this clonotype with many counts. The chain carries TRBV27 and TRBJ2-3, with a tentative D call TRBD2 (5 bases). Germline CDR1 reads MNHEY; CDR2 reads SMNVEV (reference sequence). CDR3 length equals 15 residues. Trimming took off 1 base at V and 1 base at J, with 9 bases between the two ends. CDR3 amino acids: CASSLFLSGTDTQYF. The DNA for the CDR3 is TGTGCCAGCAGTTTATTCCTTAGCGGCACAGATACGCAGTATTTT.

The rearrangement links TRBV20-1 to TRBJ2-1; D uncertain. Trimming took 6 bases from V and 7 from J, leaving 25 bases between them. Germline lookup yields CDR1 DFQATT and CDR2 SNEGSKA (reference sequence). This CDR3 comprises 16 residues. For the CDR3, the DNA is TGCAGTGCCCCACATAGGAAGAGAATGGGTATGAATGAGCAGTTCTTC. Protein sequence: CSAPHRKRMGMNEQFF.

V and J are TRBV10-3 and TRBJ2-5, with 13 bases lining up with TRBD2. From germline, CDR1 is ENHRY and CDR2 SYGVKD. V was pared by 2 bases and J by 7 bases, with 7 bases of the junction left unmatched. The CDR3 consists of 16 residues. CDR3 amino acids: CAISEGLAGEQRTQYF. CDR3 in DNA: TGTGCCATCAGTGAGGGACTAGCGGGAGAGCAACGGACCCAGTACTTC.

This clonotype was observed at least ten times. The chain employs TRBV20-1 and TRBJ2-1; a weak D match, TRBD2 (5 bases). Germline CDR1 reads DFQATT; CDR2 reads SNEGSKA (reference sequence). The CDR3 covers 18 residues. With 0 bases removed from V and 1 base from J, the gap between germline ends came to 19 bases. In DNA form, the CDR3 reads TGCAGTGCTAGAGATTCGGGCGGGCCTTGGGTTTCCTACAATGAGCAGTTCTTC. Protein sequence: CSARDSGGPWVSYNEQFF.

This clonotype has only a few counts. CDR3 sequence reads: CASSLEYEKLVRIEETQYF. The CDR3 DNA sequence: TGTGCCAGCAGCTTAGAATATGAGAAATTGGTCCGGATTGAAGAGACCCAGTACTTC. The chain recombines TRBV7-6 with TRBJ2-5, with D unclear. Trimming removed 1 base at V and 3 bases at J, with 24 bases between. Germline CDR1 SGHVS, CDR2 FNYEAQ. The CDR3 is made up of 19 amino acids.

This clonotype was found many times. The V and J genes are TRBV5-1 and TRBJ2-7, with 7 bases fitting TRBD2. CDR1 SGHRS and CDR2 YFSETQ come from the germline V gene. The CDR3 sequence is 15 residues long. V shed 7 bases and J 5 bases; nucleotides not matched to a gene: 15. The DNA for the CDR3 is TGCGCCAGCGCTAGAGGCAGCGGGGAGCGGGACGAGCAGTACTTC. This translates into CASARGSGERDEQYF.

This clonotype was counted many times. V is TRBV18 and J is TRBJ2-1, with 8 bases that match TRBD2. Germline trimming cut 5 bases from V and 6 bases from J; bases unmatched to any gene: 18. The CDR3 has 18 residues. Germline-derived CDR1 and CDR2 are KGHSH and LQKENI. CDR3 nucleotides: TGTGCCAGCTCAGAAAACGCCCGGGGACTAGGGGCCCCCAATGAGCAGTTCTTC. Residues: CASSENARGLGAPNEQFF.

In its sample, this clonotype was seen many times. CDR3 in DNA: TGTGCCAGCAGTCGGTTGAGAGATACGCAGTATTTT. This codes for CASSRLRDTQYF. The chain employs TRBV12-3 or TRBV12-4 and TRBJ2-3; no definite D call. The germline V and J ends were trimmed by 5 bases and 5 bases, with 8 bases remaining between them. The length of the CDR3 is 12 residues.

This clonotype was recorded a few times. The CDR3 here is CASSPRGNPTGELFF. In DNA, the CDR3 is TGTGCCAGCTCACCACGCGGGAATCCCACCGGGGAGCTGTTTTTT. The V gene is TRBV18, the J gene TRBJ2-2, with D possibly TRBD2 on 6 matching bases. Germline V gives CDR1 KGHSH, CDR2 LQKENI. Trimming cost V 1 base and J 4 bases, with 10 bases left between them. CDR3 length equals 15 residues.

Ten or more counts support this clonotype. The chain combines TRBV2 with TRBJ1-6; perhaps TRBD1 as D (6 bases). Germline CDR1 is SNHLY and CDR2 is FYNNEI. This CDR3 has 14 residues. Trimming cost V 2 bases and J 5 bases, with 7 bases left between them. CDR3 DNA sequence: TGTGCCAGCAGTGAAAGGACAGATAATTCACCCCTCCACTTT. The encoded protein is CASSERTDNSPLHF. Using reference TRBV2 and TRBJ1-6 for the parts outside the CDR3, the full variable domain is EPEVTQTPSHQVTQMGQEVILRCVPISNHLYFYWYRQILGQKVEFLVSFYNNEISEKSEIFDDQFSVERPDGSNFTLKIRSTKLEDSAMYFCASSERTDNSPLHFGNGTRLTVT.

Ten or more counts support this clonotype. The chain has TRBV6-1 and TRBJ2-7; D not certain. Per germline, CDR1 MNHNS and CDR2 SASEGT. The CDR3 covers 14 residues. V was pared by 5 bases and J by 5 bases, with 16 bases between. The CDR3 DNA follows: TGTGCCAGCAGTCCCGCCAGGTCCCAGCACGAGCAGTACTTC. This gives the protein CASSPARSQHEQYF.

This clonotype was seen many times. The chain combines TRBV28 with TRBJ2-5; unclear D gene. The CDR3 has 12 amino acids. From germline, CDR1 is MDHEN and CDR2 SYDVKM. Trimming shortened V by 3 bases and J by 5 bases, and 7 bases separated the two germline ends. CDR3 in amino acids: CASSLYFETQYF. In DNA, the CDR3 is TGTGCCAGCAGTTTGTATTTTGAGACCCAGTACTTC.

This clonotype was observed many times. The chain combines TRBV19 with TRBJ1-5; D is perhaps TRBD1 (6 bases). The V gene lost 0 bases and the J gene lost 3 bases, with 9 bases spanning the gap. Per the germline V gene, CDR1 is LNHDA and CDR2 is SQIVND (reference sequence). The CDR3 contains 15 residues. The CDR3 sequence: CASSIEGAANQPQHF. The CDR3 DNA reads TGTGCCAGTAGTATAGAGGGGGCCGCCAATCAGCCCCAGCATTTT.

This clonotype was counted many times. This chain connects TRBV6-1 to TRBJ2-5, with 9 bases that match TRBD2. The CDR3 length is 14 residues. J was trimmed by 8 bases and V by 3 bases; bases with no gene match: 7. The germline gives CDR1 MNHNS, CDR2 SASEGT. The CDR3 spells CASSEASGTETQYF. CDR3 coding DNA: TGTGCCAGCAGTGAGGCTAGCGGGACCGAAACCCAGTACTTC.

This clonotype has a count of ten or more. The chain joins TRBV5-1 to TRBJ2-1; 10 nucleotides line up with TRBD2. V shed 2 bases and J 6 bases; nucleotides not matched to a gene: 5. The CDR3 has 15 residues. Germline V gives CDR1 SGHRS, CDR2 YFSETQ. Written as DNA, the CDR3 is TGCGCCAGCAGCTTCACTAGCGGGGCCAGCAATGAGCAGTTCTTC. Its translation: CASSFTSGASNEQFF.

The chain employs TRBV7-9 and TRBJ2-7; the D is unclear. This CDR3 has 12 residues. V dropped 6 bases and J dropped 6 bases, with 12 bases sitting between them. Germline assignment: CDR1 SEHNR and CDR2 FQNEAQ (reference sequence). The CDR3 loop reads CASSFDWCEQYF. The CDR3 DNA reads TGTGCCAGCAGTTTCGACTGGTGCGAGCAGTACTTC.